This T cell receptor beta chain was recorded in a study of TIL therapy for anti-PD-1-resistant metastatic lung cancer. Study-level background: Tumors carried a median approximately 1.6 non-synonymous mutations per megabase.

Germline CDR1 reads LGHNA; CDR2 reads YSLEER. V lost 5 bases and J 5 bases, leaving 18 bases between the germline ends. The CDR3 sequence is 15 residues long. The immunoSEQ assay was v3. Data came from immunoSEQ multiplex PCR; TCRdb stores just in-frame clones and leaves some out. There are approximately 92,000 clones in the sample; about three fifths occur only once, and 9.5% to 13% lies in the top ten. Time point noted: pre-treatment sample, taken before nivolumab and TIL therapy. Most excised metastases sampled were pleural nodules or supraclavicular lymph nodes. Patients then received nivolumab; progressors got lymphodepletion, TIL and IL-2.

The receptor comes from a person between 25 and 79 years old with non-small cell lung cancer. The J gene is TRBJ1-1, the V gene TRBV4-3; no clear D. The material sequenced was tumor tissue, taken at baseline. CDR3 nucleotides: TGCGCCAGCAGCTCGGGTCCGGGTGAAGGAACTGAAGCTTTCTTT. Protein: CASSSGPGEGTEAFF.